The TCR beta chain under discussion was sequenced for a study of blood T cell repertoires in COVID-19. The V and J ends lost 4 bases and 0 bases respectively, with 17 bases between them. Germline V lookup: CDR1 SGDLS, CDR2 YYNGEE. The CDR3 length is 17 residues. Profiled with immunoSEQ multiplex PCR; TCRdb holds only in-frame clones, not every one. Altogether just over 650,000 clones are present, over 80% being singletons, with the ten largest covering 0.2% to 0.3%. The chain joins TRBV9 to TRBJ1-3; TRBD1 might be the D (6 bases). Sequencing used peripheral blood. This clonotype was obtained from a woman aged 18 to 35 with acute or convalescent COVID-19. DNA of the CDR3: TGTGCCAGCAGCCAAATAGGGGGAAGGAGCTCTGGAAACACCATATATTTT. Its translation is CASSQIGGRSSGNTIYF.